This T cell receptor (beta chain) was found in a study of CD8 T cells in ankylosing spondylitis. Study observations and caveats: Ankylosing spondylitis blood seemed to carry a telltale TCR beta motif made of fewer than ten highly homologous variants.

As regards this clonotype: No antigen is known for it.

Trimming left V 5 bases short and J 0 bases short, with 23 bases between. CDR3 length: 19 residues. CDR1 MDHEN and CDR2 SYDVKM come from the germline V gene. TCRdb reanalysed the 5' RACE reads using MiXCR and keeps one entry per CDR3 protein. The data hold around 890,000 distinct CDR3 sequences, with 10% to 15% observed a single time. This chain uses TRBV28 with TRBJ2-4; weak D call: TRBD1 (7 bases). Sequenced input: blood, either unsorted or a sorted T cell fraction (not recorded which). The clonotype originates from a male donor with ankylosing spondylitis. This CDR3 reads CASSNNYLRGDLAKNIQYF. The CDR3 coding sequence is TGTGCCAGCAGTAATAACTACCTCAGGGGGGACTTAGCCAAAAACATTCAGTACTTC.